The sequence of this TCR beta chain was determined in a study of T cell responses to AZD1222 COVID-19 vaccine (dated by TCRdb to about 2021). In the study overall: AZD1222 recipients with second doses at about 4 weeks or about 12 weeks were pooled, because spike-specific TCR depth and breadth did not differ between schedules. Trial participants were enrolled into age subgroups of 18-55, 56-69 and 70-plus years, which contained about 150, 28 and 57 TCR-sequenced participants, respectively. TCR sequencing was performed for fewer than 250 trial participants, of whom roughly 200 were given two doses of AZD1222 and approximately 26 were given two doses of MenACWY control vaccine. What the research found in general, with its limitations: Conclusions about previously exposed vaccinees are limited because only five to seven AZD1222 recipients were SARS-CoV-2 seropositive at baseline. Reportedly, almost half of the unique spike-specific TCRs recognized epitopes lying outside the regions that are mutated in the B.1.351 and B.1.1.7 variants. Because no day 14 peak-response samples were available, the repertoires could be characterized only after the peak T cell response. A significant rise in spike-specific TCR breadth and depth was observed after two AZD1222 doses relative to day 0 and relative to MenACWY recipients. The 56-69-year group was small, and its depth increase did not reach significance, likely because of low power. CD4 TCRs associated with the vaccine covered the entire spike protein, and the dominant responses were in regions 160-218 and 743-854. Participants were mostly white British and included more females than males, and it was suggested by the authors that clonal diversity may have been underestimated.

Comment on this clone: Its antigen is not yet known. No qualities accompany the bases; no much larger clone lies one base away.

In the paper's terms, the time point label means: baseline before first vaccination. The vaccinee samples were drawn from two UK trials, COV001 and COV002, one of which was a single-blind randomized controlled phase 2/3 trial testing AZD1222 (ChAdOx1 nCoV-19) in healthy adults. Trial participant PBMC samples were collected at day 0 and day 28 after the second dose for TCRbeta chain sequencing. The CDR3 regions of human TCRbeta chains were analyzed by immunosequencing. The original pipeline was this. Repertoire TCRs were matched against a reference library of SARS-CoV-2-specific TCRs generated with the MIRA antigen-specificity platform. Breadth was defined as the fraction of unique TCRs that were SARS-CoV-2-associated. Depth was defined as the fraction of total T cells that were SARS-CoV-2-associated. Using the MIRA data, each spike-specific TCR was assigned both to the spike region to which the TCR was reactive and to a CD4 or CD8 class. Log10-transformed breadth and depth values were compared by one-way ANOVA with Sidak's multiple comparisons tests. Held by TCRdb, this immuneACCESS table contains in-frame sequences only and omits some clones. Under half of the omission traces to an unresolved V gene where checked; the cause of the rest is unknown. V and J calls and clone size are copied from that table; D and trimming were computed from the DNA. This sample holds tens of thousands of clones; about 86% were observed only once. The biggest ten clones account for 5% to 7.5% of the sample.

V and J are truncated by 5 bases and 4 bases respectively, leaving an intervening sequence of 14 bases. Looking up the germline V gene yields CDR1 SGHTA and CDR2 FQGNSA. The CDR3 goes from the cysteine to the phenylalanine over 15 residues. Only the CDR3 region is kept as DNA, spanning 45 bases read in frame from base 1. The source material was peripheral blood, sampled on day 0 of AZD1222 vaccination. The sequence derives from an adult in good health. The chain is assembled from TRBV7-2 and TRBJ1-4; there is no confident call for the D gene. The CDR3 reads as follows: CASSRRAGINEKLFF. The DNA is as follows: TGTGCCAGCAGCCGGCGAGCCGGGATTAATGAAAAACTGTTTTTT.